Sequencing of this T cell receptor (beta chain) was carried out in a study of blood T cell repertoires in COVID-19. This clone appeared once. V lost 4 bases, J lost 1 base, and 8 bases stayed unmatched. The CDR3 extends over 16 amino acids. Germline CDR1 reads MNHEY; CDR2 reads SVGAGI. The protocol was immunoSEQ multiplex PCR, while the TCRdb copy is restricted to in-frame clones and leaves out a portion. The data hold some 120,000 clones, with approximately 78% observed a single time. The receptor was derived from a man aged 70-80 years with acute or convalescent COVID-19. The sample was peripheral blood. The J gene is TRBJ2-3, the V gene TRBV6-5; 7 nucleotides agree with TRBD1. This CDR3 is CASSSRQGEGTDTQYF. As DNA, the CDR3 is TGTGCCAGCAGTTCGCGACAGGGTGAGGGCACAGATACGCAGTATTTT.